The T cell receptor (beta chain) under discussion was sequenced for a study of blood T cells in healthy people across ages. This clonotype was recorded a few times. As yet, its antigen is unknown. For the second PCR, which ran for about 6 to 11 cycles, a sample-barcoded 5' primer and a J-beta primer mix were used. Each CDR3 protein gets one entry after TCRdb re-called the 5' RACE reads with MiXCR. The table shows around 1,000,000 distinct CDR3 sequences, with less than 45% occurring only once. Between the trimmed V and J ends, which lost 2 bases and 3 bases, there was a span of 11 bases. The CDR3 is 13 amino acids. Per germline, CDR1 DFQATT and CDR2 SNEGSKA (reference sequence). Study-wide results and caveats: Age brought a roughly linear fall in TCR beta diversity measured per million T cells. Samples with more naive T cells showed higher observed beta diversity. Since the PBMCs were unsorted, naive and antigen-experienced cells could not be conclusively compared. Estimates drawn from one million T cells were deemed to understate diversity.

This TCR derives from a man between 18 and 35 years old in good health. The chain combines TRBV20-1 with TRBJ2-7; the D gene could be TRBD1 or TRBD2 (5 bases each). Material: blood. CDR3 region: CSARSGRFYEQYF. The CDR3, as DNA: TGCAGTGCTAGATCGGGACGGTTCTACGAGCAGTACTTC.